This T cell receptor beta chain was sequenced for a study of Ad26.COV2.S vaccination and SARS-CoV-2 variants. Findings of the study overall: Relative to placebo recipients, vaccine recipients exhibited elevated spike-specific TCR breadth. Using TCR breadth and depth analyses may have led to underestimated total T cell responses. Considerable breadth of spike-specific CD8+ and CD4+ T cell responses has reportedly been documented following vaccination. Similar non-spike TCR breadth was seen in vaccine and placebo recipients.

Some clones are missing from TCRdb's copy, which holds only in-frame ones; the method was immunoSEQ multiplex PCR. The repertoire holds some 190,000 clones, roughly 85% seen once, with 5.5% to 6% in the top ten. Comments on this clone: Its specificity is unknown.

J was trimmed by 13 bases and V by 8 bases; bases with no gene match: 10. CDR1 SEHNR and CDR2 FQNEAQ come from the germline V gene (reference sequence). CDR3 length equals 13 residues. This sequence was found in a human donor who had recovered from COVID-19. The material was peripheral blood, obtained after recovery from COVID-19. The chain carries TRBV7-9 and TRBJ2-1, with TRBD2 matching 11 bases. DNA of the CDR3: TGTGCCAGCGGCACTAGCGGGAGTGCAGAACAGTTCTTC. It codes for CASGTSGSAEQFF.